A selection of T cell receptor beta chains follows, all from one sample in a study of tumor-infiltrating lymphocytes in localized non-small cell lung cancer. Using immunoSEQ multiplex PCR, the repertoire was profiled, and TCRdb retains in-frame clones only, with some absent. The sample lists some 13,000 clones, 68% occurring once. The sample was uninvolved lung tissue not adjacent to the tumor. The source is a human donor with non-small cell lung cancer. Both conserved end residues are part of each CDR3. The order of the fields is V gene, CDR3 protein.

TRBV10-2	CASSDPGFPGGYGYTF
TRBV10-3	CASRQPSGATSSSYNEQFF
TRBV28	CASSLDGGYGYTF
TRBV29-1	CSVTGSGANVLTF
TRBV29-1	CSVMTANTEAFF
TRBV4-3	CASRPDRGPYNEQFF
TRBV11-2	CASSLSGDQPQHF
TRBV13	CASSLGLGVSRAFF
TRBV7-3	CASSLSHGDTYEQYF
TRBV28	CASSPGQGAWETQYF
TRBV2	CASRRLANTGELFF
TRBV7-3	CASSTYKATEAFF
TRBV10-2	CASVGQGFGYTF
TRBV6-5	CASSYIGESPLHF
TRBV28	CASSLRTGRSEQYF
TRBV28	CASTPQLGLAADSYEQYF
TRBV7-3	CASSLTPDRRNTGELFF
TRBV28	CATPSGGPNYGYTF
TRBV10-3	CAISEPLGVGETQYF
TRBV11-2	CASSSAMAWDGYTF
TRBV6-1	CASSDAGGADEKLFF
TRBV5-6	CASSFGTPKWEDTQYF
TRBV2	CASAYTGPGELFF
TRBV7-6	CALGGGLHF
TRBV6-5	CASSSMQGVEETQYF
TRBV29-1	CSVEDFLSGSNEQFF
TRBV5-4	CASSSGTSGRTIQETQYF
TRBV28	CASSLGRVTYNEQFF
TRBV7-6	CASSLASTGLEQFF
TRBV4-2	CASSQDLAGQPQHF
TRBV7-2	CASSLAVASGIYEQYF
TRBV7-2	CASSLVGVQPQHF
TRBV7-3	CASSSSGTSGRGYNEQFF
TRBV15	CATSRGQGNEKLFF
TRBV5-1	CASRSFYSEGNSPLHF
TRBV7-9	CASSFSTGNTIYF
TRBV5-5	CASSLSPTSNTEAFF
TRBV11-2	CASSPVGRGPYEQYF
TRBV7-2	CASSSFPGQFYEQYF